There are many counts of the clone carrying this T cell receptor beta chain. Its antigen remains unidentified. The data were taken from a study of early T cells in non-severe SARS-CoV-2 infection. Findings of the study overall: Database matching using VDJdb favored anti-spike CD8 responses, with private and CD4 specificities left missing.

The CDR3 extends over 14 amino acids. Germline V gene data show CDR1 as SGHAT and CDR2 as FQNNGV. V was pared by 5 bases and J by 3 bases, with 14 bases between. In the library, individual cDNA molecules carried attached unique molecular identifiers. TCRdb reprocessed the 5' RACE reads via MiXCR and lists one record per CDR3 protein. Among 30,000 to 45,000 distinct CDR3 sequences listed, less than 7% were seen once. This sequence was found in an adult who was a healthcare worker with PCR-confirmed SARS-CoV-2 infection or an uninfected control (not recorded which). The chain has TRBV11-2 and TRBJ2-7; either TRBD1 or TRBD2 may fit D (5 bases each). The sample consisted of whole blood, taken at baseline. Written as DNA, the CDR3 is TGTGCCAGCAGCCGAAGGGACGGCTTCTACGAGCAGTACTTC. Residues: CASSRRDGFYEQYF.